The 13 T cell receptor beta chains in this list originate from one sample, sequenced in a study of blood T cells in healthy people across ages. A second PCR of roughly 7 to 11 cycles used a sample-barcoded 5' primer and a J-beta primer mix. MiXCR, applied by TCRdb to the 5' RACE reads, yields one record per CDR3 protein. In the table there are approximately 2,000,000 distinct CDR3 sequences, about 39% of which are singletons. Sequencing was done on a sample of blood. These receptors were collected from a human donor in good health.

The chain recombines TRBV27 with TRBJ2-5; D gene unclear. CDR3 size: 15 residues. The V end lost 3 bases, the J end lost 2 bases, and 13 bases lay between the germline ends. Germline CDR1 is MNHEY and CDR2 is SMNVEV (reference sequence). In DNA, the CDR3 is TGTGCCAGCAGTTTTCTGGGTGAGACACAAGAGACCCAGTACTTC. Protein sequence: CASSFLGETQETQYF.

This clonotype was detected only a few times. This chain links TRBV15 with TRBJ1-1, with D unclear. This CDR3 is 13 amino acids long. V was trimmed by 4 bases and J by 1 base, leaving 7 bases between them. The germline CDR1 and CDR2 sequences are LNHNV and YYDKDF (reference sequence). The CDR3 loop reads CATSISPNTEAFF. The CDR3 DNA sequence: TGTGCCACCAGCATCAGCCCGAACACTGAAGCTTTCTTT.

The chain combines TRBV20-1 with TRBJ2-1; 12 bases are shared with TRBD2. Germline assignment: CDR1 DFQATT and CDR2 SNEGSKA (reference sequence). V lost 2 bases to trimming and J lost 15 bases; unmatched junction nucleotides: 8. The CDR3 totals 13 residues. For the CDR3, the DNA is TGCAGTGCTAGAAAAGGACTAGCGGGGCGCAGGTTCTTC. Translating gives CSARKGLAGRRFF.

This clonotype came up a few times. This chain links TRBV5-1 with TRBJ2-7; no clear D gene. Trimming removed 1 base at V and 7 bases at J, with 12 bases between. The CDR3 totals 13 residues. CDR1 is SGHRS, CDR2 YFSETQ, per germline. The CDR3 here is CASSLSPPREQYF. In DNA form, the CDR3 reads TGCGCCAGCAGCTTGTCGCCACCCAGGGAGCAGTACTTC.

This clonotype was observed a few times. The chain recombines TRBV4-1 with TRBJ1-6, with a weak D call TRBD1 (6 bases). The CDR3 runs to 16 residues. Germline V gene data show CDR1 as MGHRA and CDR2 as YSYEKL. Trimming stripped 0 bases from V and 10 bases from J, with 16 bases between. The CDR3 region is CASSQERSGRGSPLHF. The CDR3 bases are TGCGCCAGCAGCCAAGAGCGGTCGGGCAGGGGATCACCCCTCCACTTT.

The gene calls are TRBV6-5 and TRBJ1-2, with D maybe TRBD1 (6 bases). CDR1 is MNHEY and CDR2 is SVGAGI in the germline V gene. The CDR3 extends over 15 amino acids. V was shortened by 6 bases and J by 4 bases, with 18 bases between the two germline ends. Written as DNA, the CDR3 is TGTGCCAGCAGACAACTAGACAGGTTTGGCTATGGCTACACCTTC. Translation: CASRQLDRFGYGYTF.

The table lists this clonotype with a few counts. CDR3 sequence reads: CSATTRFDYGYTF. The CDR3 DNA sequence: TGCAGCGCTACTACCCGTTTCGACTATGGCTACACCTTC. The J gene is TRBJ1-2, the V gene TRBV29-1; D ambiguous. The CDR3 loop spans 13 amino acids. Trimming took 7 bases from V and 3 from J, leaving 15 bases between them. Germline loops: CDR1 SQVTM, CDR2 ANQGSEA.

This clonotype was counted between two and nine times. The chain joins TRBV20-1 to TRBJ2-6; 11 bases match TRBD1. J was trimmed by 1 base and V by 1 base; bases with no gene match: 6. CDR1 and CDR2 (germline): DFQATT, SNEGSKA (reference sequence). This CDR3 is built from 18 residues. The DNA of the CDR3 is TGCAGTGCTAGAGCACTAGGACAGGGGGCTTCTGGGGCCAACGTCCTGACTTTC. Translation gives CSARALGQGASGANVLTF.

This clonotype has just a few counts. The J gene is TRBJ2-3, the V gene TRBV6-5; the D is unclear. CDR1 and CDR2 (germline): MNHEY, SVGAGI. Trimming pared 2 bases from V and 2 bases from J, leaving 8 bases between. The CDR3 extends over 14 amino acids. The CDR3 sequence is CASSYNSITDTQYF. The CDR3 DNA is TGTGCCAGCAGTTACAACTCGATCACAGATACGCAGTATTTT.

The CDR3 is CSASDVRRTDTQYF. CDR3 coding DNA: TGCAGTGCTAGTGATGTGCGCCGCACAGATACGCAGTATTTT. This chain connects TRBV20-1 to TRBJ2-3; D unclear. The V gene's germline CDR1 is DFQATT and CDR2 SNEGSKA (reference sequence). V dropped 3 bases and J dropped 1 base, with 11 bases sitting between them. CDR3 length: 14 amino acids.

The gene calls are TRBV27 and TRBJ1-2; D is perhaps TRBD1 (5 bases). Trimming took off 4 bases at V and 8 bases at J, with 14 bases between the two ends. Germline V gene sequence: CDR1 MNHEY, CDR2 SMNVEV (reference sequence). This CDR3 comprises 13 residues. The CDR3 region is CASSSPGWDGYTF. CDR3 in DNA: TGTGCCAGCAGTTCACCCGGATGGGACGGCTACACCTTC.

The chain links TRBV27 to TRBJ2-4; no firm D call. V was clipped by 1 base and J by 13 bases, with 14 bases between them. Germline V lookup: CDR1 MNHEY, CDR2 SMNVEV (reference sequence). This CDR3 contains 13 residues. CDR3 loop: CASSLWNPYEQYF. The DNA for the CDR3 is TGTGCCAGCAGTTTATGGAACCCTTATGAGCAGTACTTC.

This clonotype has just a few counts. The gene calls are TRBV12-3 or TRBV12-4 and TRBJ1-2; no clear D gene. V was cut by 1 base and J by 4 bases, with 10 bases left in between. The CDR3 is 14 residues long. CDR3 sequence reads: CASSLVSVSYGYTF. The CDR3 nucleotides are TGTGCCAGCAGTTTAGTGTCGGTTAGCTATGGCTACACCTTC.